What follows describes a single T cell receptor beta chain. Its specificity is not known. These data are taken from a study of cytomegalovirus exposure and HLA in healthy donors. The germline gives CDR1 MDHEN, CDR2 SYDVKM. The CDR3 runs to 15 residues. V was trimmed by 8 bases and J by 1 base, leaving 14 bases between them. Study conclusions and caveats: Accurate prediction of most subjects' HLA-A and HLA-B alleles from TCR beta sequences was reported.

The PCR had 60 Vbeta and 13 Jbeta primers. Clones were sequenced by immunoSEQ multiplex PCR, and TCRdb holds only the in-frame ones, with some missing. The table shows about 200,000 clones, with approximately 85% occurring only once. This TCR was sampled from a woman in her fifties or sixties in good health and CMV-seronegative. The V call is TRBV28, the J call TRBJ2-2; no definite D call. Sequencing was carried out using PBMCs. CDR3 in amino acids: CASLRSILNTGELFF. The DNA for the CDR3 is TGTGCCAGCCTCCGGTCGATCCTGAACACCGGGGAGCTGTTTTTT.